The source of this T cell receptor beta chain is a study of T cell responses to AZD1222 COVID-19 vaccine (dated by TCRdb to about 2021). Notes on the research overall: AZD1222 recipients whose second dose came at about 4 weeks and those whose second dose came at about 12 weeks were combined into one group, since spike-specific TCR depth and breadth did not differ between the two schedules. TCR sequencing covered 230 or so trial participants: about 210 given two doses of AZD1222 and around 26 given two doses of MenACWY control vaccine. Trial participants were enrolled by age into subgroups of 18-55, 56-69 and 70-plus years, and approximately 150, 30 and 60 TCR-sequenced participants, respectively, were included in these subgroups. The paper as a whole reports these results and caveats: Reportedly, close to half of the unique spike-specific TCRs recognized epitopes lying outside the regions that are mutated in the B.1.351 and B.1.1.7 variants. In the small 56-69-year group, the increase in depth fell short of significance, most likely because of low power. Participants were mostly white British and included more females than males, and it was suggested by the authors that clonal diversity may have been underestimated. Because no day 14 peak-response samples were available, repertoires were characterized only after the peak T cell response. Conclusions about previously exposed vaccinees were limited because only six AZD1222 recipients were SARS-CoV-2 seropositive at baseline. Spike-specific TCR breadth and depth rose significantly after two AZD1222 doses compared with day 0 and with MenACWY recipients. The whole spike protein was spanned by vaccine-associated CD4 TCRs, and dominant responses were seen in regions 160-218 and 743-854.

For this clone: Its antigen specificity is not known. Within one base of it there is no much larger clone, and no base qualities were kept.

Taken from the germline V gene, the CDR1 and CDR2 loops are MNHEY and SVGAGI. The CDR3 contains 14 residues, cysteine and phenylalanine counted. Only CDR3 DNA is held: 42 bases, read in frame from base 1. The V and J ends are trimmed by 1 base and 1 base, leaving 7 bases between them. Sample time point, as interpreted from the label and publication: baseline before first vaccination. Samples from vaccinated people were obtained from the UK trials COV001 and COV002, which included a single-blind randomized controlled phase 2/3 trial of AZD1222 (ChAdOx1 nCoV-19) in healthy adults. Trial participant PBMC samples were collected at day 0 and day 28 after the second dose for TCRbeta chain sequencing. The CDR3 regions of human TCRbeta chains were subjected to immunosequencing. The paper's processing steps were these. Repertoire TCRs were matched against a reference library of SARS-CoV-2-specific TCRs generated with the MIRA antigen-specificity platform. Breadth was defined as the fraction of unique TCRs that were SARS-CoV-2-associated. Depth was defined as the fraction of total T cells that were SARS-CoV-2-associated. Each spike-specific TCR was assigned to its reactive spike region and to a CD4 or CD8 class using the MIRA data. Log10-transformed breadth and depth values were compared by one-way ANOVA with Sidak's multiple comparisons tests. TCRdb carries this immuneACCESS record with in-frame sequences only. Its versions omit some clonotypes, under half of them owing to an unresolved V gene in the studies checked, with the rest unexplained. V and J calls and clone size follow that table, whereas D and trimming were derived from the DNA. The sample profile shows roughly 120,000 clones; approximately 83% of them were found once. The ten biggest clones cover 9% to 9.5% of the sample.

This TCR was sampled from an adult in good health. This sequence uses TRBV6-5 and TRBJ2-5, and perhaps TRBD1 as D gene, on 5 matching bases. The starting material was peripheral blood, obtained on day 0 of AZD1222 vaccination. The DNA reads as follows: TGTGCCAGCAGTTACTACCAGGGCCAAGAGACCCAGTACTTC. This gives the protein CASSYYQGQETQYF.